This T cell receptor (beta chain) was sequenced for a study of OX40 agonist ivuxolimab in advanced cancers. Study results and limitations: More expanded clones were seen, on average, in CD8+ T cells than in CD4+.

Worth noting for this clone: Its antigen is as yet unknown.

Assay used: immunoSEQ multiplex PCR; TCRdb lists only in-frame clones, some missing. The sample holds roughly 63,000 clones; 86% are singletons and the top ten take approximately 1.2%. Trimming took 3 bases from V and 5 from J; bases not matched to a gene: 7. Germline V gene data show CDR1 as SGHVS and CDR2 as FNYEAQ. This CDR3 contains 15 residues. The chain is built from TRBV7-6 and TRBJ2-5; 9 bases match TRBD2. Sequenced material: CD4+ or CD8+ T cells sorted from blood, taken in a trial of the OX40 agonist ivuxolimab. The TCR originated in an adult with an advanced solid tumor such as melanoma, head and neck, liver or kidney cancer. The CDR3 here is CASSFSRGGQETQYF. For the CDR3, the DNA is TGTGCCAGCAGCTTCTCGCGGGGGGGCCAGGAGACCCAGTACTTC.